Sequencing of this T cell receptor beta chain was carried out in a study of blood T cell repertoires in COVID-19. For the study at large: COVID-19 samples, acute and convalescent, were from the United States, Italy and Spain. The analysed material was cDNA or gDNA that came from T cells, B-cell-depleted T cells, or PBMCs.

Seattle patients were enrolled during active infection and followed longitudinally. Per the authors' pipeline: Estimates of nucleated cell counts were drawn from the amplification of reference gene primers. Only in-frame clones appear in the TCRdb table, and some are missing; sequencing was by immunoSEQ multiplex PCR. V, J and clone size are taken as reported in that table, and D and trimming were inferred from the DNA itself. The sample has approximately 180,000 clones, about 84% seen once. The CDR3 runs 17 residues. Germline V CDR1 and CDR2: SGDLS, YYNGEE. Trimming at V came to 1 base and at J to 9 bases, leaving 9 bases not matched to a gene.

The TCR was taken from a person aged 70 to 80 with COVID-19, enrolled during active disease. What was sequenced was peripheral blood. This chain connects TRBV9 to TRBJ2-1; 14 nucleotides align to TRBD2. The chain's CDR3 is CASSVSPGLAGEGEQFF. DNA of the CDR3: TGTGCCAGCAGCGTATCCCCGGGACTAGCGGGGGAGGGTGAGCAGTTCTTC.